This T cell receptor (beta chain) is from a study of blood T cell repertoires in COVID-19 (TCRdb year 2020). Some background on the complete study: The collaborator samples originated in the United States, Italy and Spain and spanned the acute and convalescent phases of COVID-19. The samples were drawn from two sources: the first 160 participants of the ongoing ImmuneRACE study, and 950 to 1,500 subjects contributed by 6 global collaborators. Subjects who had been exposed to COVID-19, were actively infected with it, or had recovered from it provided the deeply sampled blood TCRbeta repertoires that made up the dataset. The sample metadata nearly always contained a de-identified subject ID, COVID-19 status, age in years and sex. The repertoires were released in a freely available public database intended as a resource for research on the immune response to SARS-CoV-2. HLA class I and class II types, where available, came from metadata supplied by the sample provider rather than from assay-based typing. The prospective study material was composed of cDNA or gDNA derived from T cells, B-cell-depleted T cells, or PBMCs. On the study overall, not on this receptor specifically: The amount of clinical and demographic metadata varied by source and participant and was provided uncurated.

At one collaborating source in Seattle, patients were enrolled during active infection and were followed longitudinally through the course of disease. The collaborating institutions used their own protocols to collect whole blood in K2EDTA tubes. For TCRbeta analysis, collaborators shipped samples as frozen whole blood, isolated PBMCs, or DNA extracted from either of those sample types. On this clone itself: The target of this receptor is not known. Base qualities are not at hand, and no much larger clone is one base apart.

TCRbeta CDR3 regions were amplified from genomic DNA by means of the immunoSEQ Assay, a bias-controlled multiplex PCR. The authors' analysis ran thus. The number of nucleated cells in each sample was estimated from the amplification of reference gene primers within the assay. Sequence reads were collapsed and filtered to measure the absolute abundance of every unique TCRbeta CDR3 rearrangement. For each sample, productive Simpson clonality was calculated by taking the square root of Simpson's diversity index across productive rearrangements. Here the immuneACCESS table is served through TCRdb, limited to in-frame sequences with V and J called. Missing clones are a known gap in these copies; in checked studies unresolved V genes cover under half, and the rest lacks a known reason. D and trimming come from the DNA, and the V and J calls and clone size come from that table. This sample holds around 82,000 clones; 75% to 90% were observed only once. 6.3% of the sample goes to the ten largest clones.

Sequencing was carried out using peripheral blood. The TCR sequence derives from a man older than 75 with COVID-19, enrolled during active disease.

Here is the DNA: TGTGCCAGCAGCTTAGAACTGCATCAGCCCCAGCATTTT. Translated, this is CASSLELHQPQHF. The sequence joins TRBV11-2 to TRBJ1-5; no D gene can be assigned with confidence. V loses 0 bases of germline sequence and J loses 5 bases, and the interval between the two ends is 5 bases. The CDR3 sequence holds 13 residues, the cysteine and phenylalanine included. The read is trimmed to its CDR3 DNA, 39 bases read in frame from base 1. Sequences SGHAT (CDR1) and FQNNGV (CDR2) are obtained from the germline V gene.